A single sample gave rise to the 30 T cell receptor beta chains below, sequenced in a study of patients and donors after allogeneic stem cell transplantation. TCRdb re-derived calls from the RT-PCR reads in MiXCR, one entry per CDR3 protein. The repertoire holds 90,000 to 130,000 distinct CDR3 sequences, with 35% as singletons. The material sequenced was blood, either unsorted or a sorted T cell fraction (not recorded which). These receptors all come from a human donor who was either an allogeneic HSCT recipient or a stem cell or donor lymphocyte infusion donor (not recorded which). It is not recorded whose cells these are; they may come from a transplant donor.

The CDR3 region has the DNA TGTGCCAGCAGCAGACTAGCGGGAGTCGGGGAGCAGTACTTC. This codes for CASSRLAGVGEQYF. The chain uses TRBV7-6 and TRBJ2-7, with 12 bases lining up with TRBD2. CDR3 length equals 14 residues. V dropped 5 bases and J dropped 7; count of bases not matched to a gene: 6. Per germline, CDR1 SGHVS and CDR2 FNYEAQ.

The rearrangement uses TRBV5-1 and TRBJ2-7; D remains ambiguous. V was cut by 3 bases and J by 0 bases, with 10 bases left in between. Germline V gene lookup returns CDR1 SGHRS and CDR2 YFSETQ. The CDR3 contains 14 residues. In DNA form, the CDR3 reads TGCGCCAGCAGCTCTGGACCGGACTCCTACGAGCAGTACTTC. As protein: CASSSGPDSYEQYF.

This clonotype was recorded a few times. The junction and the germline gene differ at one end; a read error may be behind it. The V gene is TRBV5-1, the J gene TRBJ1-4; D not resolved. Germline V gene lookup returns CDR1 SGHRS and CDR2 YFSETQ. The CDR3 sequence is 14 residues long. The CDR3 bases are TGCGCCAGCAGCTTGTTGGCCACTAAGGAAAAACTGTTTTTT. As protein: CASSLLATKEKLFF. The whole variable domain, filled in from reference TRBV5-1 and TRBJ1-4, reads KAGVTQTPRYLIKTRGQQVTLSCSPISGHRSVSWYQQTPGQGLQFLFEYFSETQRNKGNFPGRFSGRQFSNSRSEMNVSTLELGDSALYLCASSLLATKEKLFFGSGTQLSVL.

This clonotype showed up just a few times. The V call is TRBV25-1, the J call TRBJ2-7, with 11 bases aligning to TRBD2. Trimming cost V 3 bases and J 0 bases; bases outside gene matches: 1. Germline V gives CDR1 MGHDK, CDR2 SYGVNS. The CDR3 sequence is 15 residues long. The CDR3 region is CASSELAGGSYEQYF. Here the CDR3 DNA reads TGTGCCAGCAGTGAGCTAGCGGGAGGCTCCTACGAGCAGTACTTC.

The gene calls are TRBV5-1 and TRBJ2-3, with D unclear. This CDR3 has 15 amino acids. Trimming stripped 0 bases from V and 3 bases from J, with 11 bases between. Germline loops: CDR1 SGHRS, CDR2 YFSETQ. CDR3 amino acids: CASSLVGPPTDTQYF. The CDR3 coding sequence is TGCGCCAGCAGCTTGGTGGGTCCCCCGACAGATACGCAGTATTTT.

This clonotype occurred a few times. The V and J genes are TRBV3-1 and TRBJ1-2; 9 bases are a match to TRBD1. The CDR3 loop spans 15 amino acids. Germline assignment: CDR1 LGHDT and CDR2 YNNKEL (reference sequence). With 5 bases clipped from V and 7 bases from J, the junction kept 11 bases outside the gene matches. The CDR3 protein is CASSAAGTGSRGYTF. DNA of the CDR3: TGTGCCAGCAGCGCCGCCGGGACAGGGTCTCGTGGCTACACCTTC.

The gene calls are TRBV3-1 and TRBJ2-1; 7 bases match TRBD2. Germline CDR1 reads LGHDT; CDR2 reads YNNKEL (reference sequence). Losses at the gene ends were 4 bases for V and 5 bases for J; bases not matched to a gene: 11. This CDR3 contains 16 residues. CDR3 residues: CASSPFAGVRNNEQFF. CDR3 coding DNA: TGTGCCAGCAGCCCCTTTGCGGGAGTTCGGAACAATGAGCAGTTCTTC.

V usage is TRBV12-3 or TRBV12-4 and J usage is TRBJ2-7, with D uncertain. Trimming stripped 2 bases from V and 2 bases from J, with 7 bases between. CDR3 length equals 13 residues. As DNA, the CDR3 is TGTGCCAGCAGTTTAATCCTAGCCTACGAGCAGTACTTC. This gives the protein CASSLILAYEQYF.

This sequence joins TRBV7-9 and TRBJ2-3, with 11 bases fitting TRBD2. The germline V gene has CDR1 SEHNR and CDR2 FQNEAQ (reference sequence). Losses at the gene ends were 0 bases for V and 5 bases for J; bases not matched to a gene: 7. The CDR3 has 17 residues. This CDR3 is CASSLATLAGEVDTQYF. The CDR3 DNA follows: TGTGCCAGCAGCTTAGCGACACTAGCGGGAGAGGTAGATACGCAGTATTTT.

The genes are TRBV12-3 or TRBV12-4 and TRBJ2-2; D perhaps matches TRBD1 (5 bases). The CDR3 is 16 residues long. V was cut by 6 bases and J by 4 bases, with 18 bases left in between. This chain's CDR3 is CASRLTLGPSTGELFF. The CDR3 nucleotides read TGTGCCAGCAGGCTAACTTTGGGGCCGAGCACCGGGGAGCTGTTTTTT.

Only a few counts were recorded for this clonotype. The CDR3 loop is CASSFFPRIGTEAFF. The CDR3 coding sequence is TGTGCCAGCAGTTTCTTCCCCCGGATCGGGACTGAAGCTTTCTTT. V usage is TRBV28 and J usage is TRBJ1-1; D remains unclear. This CDR3 spans 15 amino acids. Trimming shortened V by 3 bases and J by 5 bases, and 16 bases separated the two germline ends. CDR1 and CDR2 from the germline V gene are MDHEN and SYDVKM.

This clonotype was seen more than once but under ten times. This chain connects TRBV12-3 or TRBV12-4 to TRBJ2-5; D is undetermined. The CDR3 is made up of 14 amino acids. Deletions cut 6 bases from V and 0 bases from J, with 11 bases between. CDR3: CASSTRRYQETQYF. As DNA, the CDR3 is TGTGCCAGCAGCACTCGAAGGTACCAAGAGACCCAGTACTTC.

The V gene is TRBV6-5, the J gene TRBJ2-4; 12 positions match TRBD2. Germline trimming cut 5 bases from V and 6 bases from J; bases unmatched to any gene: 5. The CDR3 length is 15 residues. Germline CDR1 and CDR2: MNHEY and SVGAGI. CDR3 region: CASSPTSGSPNIQYF. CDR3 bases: TGTGCCAGCAGTCCGACTAGCGGGAGCCCAAACATTCAGTACTTC.

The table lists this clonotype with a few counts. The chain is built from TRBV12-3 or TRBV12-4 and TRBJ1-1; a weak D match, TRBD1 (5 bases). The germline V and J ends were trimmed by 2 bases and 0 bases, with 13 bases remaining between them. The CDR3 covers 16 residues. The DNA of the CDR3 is TGTGCCAGCAGTTTACTCGTCCAGGGAATGAACACTGAAGCTTTCTTT. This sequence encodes CASSLLVQGMNTEAFF.

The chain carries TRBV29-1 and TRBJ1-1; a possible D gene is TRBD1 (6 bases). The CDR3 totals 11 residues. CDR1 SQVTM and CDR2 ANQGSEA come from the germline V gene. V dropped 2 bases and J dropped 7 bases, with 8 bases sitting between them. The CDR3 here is CSVERDNEAFF. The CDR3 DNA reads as TGCAGCGTTGAACGGGACAATGAAGCTTTCTTT.

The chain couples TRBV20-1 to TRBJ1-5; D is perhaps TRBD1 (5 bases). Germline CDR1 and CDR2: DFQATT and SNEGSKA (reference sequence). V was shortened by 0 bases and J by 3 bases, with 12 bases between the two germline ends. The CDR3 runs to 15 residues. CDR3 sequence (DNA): TGCAGTGCTAGAGATCTTGGACAAGCCAATCAGCCCCAGCATTTT. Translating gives CSARDLGQANQPQHF.

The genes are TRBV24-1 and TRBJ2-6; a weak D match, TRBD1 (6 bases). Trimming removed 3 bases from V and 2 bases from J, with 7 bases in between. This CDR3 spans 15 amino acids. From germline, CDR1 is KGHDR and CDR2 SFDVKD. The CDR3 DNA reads TGTGCCACCAGTGATACAGGGACTGGGGCCAACGTCCTGACTTTC. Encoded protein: CATSDTGTGANVLTF.

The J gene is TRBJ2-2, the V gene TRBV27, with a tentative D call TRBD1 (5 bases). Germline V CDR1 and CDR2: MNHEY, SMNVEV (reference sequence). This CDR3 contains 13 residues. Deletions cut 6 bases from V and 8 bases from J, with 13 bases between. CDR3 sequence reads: CASRVQVPGELFF. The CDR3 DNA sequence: TGTGCCAGCAGGGTACAGGTGCCGGGGGAGCTGTTTTTT.

CDR3 bases: TGTGCCAGCAGCTTTAGGACTCCAGCGAACACCGGGGAGCTGTTTTTT. Protein product: CASSFRTPANTGELFF. The chain is built from TRBV7-9 and TRBJ2-2, with D maybe TRBD2 (5 bases). The germline V and J ends were trimmed by 3 bases and 0 bases, with 11 bases remaining between them. The germline gives CDR1 SEHNR, CDR2 FQNEAQ (reference sequence). The CDR3 sequence is 16 residues long.

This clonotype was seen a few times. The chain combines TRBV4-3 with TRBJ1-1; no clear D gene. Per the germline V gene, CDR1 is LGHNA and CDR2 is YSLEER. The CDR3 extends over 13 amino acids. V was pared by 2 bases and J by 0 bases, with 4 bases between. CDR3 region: CASSQQMNTEAFF. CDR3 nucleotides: TGCGCCAGCAGCCAACAAATGAACACTGAAGCTTTCTTT.

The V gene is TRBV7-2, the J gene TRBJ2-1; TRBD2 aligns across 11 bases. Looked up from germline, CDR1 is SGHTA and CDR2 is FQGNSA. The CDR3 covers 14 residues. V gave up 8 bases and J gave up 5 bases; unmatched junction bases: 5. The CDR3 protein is CASRLAGPHNEQFF. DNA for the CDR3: TGTGCCAGCCGACTAGCGGGGCCCCACAATGAGCAGTTCTTC.

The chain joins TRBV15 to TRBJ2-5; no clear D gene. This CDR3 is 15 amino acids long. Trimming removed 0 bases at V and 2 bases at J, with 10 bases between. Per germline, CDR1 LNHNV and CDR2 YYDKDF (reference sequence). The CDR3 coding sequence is TGTGCCACCAGCAGAGATCTTGGCCCTCAAGAGACCCAGTACTTC. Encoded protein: CATSRDLGPQETQYF.

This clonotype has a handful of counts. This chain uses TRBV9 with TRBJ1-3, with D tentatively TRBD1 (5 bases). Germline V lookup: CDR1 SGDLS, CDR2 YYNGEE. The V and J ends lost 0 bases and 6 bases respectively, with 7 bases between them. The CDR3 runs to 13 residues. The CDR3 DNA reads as TGTGCCAGCAGCGTAGGACAGCTAAACACCATATATTTT. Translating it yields CASSVGQLNTIYF. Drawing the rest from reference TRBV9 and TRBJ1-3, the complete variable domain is DSGVTQTPKHLITATGQRVTLRCSPRSGDLSVYWYQQSLDQGLQFLIQYYNGEERAKGNILERFSAQQFPDLHSELNLSSLELGDSALYFCASSVGQLNTIYFGEGSWLTVV.

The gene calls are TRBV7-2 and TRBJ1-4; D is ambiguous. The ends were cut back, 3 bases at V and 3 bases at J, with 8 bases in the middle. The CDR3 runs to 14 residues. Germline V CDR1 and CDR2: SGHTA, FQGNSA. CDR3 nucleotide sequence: TGTGCCAGCAGCTTTTCAAGATCTAATGAAAAACTGTTTTTT. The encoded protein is CASSFSRSNEKLFF.

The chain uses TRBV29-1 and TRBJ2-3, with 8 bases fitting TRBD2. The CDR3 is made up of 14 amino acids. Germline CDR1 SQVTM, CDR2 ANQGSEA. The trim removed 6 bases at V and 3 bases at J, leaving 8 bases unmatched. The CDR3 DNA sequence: TGCAGCGTCGGGAGCGGGAGTAAGACAGATACGCAGTATTTT. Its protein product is CSVGSGSKTDTQYF.

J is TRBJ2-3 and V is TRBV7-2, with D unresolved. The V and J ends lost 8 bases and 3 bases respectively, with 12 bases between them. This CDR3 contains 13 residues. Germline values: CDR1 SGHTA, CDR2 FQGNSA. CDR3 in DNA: TGTGCCAGCGCAAAACCCATGACAGATACGCAGTATTTT. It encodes CASAKPMTDTQYF.

Here the CDR3 DNA reads TGTGCCAGCAAGCTCCAGGGAGGGGGTCAGCCCCAGCATTTT. Translated: CASKLQGGGQPQHF. The chain couples TRBV28 to TRBJ1-5; a weak D match, TRBD1 (6 bases). V lost 7 bases to trimming and J lost 6 bases, with 16 bases between them. The CDR3 totals 14 residues. Germline lookup yields CDR1 MDHEN and CDR2 SYDVKM.

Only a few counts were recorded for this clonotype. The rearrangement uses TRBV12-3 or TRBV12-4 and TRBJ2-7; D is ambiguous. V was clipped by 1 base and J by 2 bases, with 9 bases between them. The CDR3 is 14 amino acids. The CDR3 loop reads CASSLVGTPYEQYF. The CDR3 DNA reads TGTGCCAGCAGTTTAGTAGGCACTCCCTACGAGCAGTACTTC.

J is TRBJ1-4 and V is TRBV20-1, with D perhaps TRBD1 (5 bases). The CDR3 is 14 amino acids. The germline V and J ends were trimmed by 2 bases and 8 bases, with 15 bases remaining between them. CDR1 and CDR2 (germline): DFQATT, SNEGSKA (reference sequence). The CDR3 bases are TGCAGTGCTAGACGCCCGGGGCGCGACGAAAAACTGTTTTTT. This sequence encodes CSARRPGRDEKLFF.

The CDR3 region is CASSLRRGNEQFF. Written as DNA, the CDR3 is TGTGCCAGCAGCTTACGCAGGGGCAATGAGCAGTTCTTC. The chain has TRBV7-2 and TRBJ2-1, with D maybe TRBD1 (6 bases). The length of the CDR3 is 13 residues. The germline CDR1 and CDR2 sequences are SGHTA and FQGNSA. Trimming took 2 bases from V and 6 from J, leaving 8 bases between them. Based on the CDR3 plus reference TRBV7-2 and TRBJ2-1, the full variable domain is GAGVSQSPSNKVTEKGKDVELRCDPISGHTALYWYRQSLGQGLEFLIYFQGNSAPDKSGLPSDRFSAERTGGSVSTLTIQRTQQEDSAVYLCASSLRRGNEQFFGPGTRLTVL.